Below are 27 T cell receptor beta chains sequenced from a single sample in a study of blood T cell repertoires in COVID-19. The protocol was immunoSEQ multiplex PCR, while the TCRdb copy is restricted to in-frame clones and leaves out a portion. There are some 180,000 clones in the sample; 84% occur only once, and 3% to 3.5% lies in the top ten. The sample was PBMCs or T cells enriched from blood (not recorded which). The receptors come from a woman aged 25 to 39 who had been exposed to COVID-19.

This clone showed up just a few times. The CDR3 loop is CASSLKGVDGYTF. The CDR3 nucleotides are TGTGCCAGCAGCTTGAAAGGGGTAGACGGCTACACCTTC. The chain links TRBV5-4 to TRBJ1-2, with D possibly matching TRBD1 (5 bases). V shed 1 base and J shed 8 bases, with 12 bases lying between them. CDR3 length: 13 amino acids. Looked up from germline, CDR1 is SGHNT and CDR2 is YYREEE (reference sequence).

The CDR3, as DNA: TGCGCCAGCAGCACCGGGACAGGGATTCCTAATGAAAAACTGTTTTTT. Translating gives CASSTGTGIPNEKLFF. The chain links TRBV5-1 to TRBJ1-4, with 9 nucleotides matching TRBD1. The junction had 7 bases not matched to a gene; V was cut back by 4 bases and J by 3 bases. Germline assignment: CDR1 SGHRS and CDR2 YFSETQ. The CDR3 spans 16 residues.

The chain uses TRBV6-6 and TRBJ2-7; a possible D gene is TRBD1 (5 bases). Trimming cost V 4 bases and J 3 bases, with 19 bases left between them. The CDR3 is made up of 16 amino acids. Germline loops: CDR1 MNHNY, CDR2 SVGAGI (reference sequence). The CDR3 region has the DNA TGTGCCAGCAGTTCCGACAGCTCTGGGTTAAGCTACGAGCAGTACTTC. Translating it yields CASSSDSSGLSYEQYF.

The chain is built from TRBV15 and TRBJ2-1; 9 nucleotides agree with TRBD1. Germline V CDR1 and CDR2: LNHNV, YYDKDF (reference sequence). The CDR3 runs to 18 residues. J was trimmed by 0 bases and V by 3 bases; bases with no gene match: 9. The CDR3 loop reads CATSRALTGGLSYNEQFF. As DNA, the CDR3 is TGTGCCACCAGCAGGGCCTTGACAGGGGGACTCTCCTACAATGAGCAGTTCTTC.

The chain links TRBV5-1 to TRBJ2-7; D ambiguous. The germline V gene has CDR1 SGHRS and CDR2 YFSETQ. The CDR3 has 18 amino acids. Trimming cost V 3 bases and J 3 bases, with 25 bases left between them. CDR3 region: CASSSPPRTGYQNYEQYF. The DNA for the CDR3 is TGCGCCAGCAGCTCACCGCCCCGAACCGGGTACCAGAACTACGAGCAGTACTTC.

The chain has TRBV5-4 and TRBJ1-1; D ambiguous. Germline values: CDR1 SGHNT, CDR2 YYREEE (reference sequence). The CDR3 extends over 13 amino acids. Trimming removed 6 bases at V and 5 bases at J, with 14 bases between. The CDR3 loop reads CASTGLGATEAFF. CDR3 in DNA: TGTGCCAGCACAGGCTTGGGTGCGACTGAAGCTTTCTTT. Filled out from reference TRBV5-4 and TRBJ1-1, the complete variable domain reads ETGVTQSPTHLIKTRGQQVTLRCSSQSGHNTVSWYQQALGQGPQFIFQYYREEENGRGNFPPRFSGLQFPNYSSELNVNALELDDSALYLCASTGLGATEAFFGQGTRLTVV.

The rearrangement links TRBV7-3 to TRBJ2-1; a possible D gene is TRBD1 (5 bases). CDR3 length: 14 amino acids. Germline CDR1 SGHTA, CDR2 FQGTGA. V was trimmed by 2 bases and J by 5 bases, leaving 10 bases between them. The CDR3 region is CASSLDVGDNEQFF. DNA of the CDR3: TGTGCCAGCAGCTTAGATGTAGGGGACAATGAGCAGTTCTTC.

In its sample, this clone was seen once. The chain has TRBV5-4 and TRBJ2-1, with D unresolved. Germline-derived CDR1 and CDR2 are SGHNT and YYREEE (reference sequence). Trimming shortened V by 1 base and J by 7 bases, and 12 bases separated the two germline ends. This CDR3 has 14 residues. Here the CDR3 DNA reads TGTGCCAGCAGCTTGCGCGATACAGAGAATGAGCAGTTCTTC. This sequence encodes CASSLRDTENEQFF.

CDR3 DNA: TGTGCCACCACAACTAGCGGGGGGCATGGCACAGATACGCAGTATTTT. This gives the protein CATTTSGGHGTDTQYF. The chain couples TRBV10-3 to TRBJ2-3; 12 bases align to TRBD2. CDR3 length: 16 residues. V lost 10 bases to trimming and J lost 1 base; unmatched junction nucleotides: 9. Germline assignment: CDR1 ENHRY and CDR2 SYGVKD.

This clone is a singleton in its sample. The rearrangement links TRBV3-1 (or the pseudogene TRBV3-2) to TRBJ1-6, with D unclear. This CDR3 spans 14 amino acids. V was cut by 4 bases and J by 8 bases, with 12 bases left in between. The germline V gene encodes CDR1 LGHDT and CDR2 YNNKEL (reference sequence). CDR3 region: CASSRSPQDSPLHF. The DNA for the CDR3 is TGTGCCAGCAGCCGATCCCCCCAGGATTCACCCCTCCACTTT.

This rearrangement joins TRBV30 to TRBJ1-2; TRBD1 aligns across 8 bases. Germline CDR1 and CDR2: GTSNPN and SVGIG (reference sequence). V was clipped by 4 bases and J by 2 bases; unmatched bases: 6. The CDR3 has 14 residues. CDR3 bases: TGTGCCTGGAATCGACAGGGGATGAACTATGGCTACACCTTC. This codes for CAWNRQGMNYGYTF.

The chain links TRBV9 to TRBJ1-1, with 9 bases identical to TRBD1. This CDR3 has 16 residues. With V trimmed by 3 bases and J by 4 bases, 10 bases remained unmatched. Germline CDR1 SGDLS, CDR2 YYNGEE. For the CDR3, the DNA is TGTGCCAGCAGCGAGGAGGGGACAGGGTTATCCACTGAAGCTTTCTTT. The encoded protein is CASSEEGTGLSTEAFF.

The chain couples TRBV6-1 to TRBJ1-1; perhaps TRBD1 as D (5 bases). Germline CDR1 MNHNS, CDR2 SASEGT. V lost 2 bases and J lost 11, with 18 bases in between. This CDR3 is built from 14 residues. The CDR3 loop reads CASSESQASGEAFF. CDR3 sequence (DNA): TGTGCCAGCAGTGAAAGTCAGGCCTCGGGGGAGGCTTTCTTT.

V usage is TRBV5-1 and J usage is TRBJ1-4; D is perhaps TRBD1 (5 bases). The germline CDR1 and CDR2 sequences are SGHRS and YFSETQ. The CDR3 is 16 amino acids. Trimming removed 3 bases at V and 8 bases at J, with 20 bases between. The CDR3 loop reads CASSSDRGVAGEKLFF. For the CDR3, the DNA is TGCGCCAGCAGCTCAGACCGGGGGGTGGCAGGCGAAAAACTGTTTTTT.

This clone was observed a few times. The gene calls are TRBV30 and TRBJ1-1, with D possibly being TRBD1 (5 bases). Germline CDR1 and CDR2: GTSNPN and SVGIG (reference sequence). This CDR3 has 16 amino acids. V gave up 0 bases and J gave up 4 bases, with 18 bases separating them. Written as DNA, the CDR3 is TGTGCCTGGAGTGTACTTGGGGCCGCACAGGCCACTGAAGCTTTCTTT. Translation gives CAWSVLGAAQATEAFF.

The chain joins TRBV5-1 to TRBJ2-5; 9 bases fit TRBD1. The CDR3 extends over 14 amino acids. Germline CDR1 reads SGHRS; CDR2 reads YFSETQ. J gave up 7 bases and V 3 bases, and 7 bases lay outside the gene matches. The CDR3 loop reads CASSSGTGLGTQYF. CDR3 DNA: TGCGCCAGCAGCTCAGGGACAGGGTTGGGGACCCAGTACTTC.

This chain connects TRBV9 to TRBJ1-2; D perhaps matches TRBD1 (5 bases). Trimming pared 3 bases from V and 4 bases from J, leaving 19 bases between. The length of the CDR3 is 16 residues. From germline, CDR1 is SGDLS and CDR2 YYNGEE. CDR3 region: CASSGHRGTRGYGYTF. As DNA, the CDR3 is TGTGCCAGCAGCGGACACCGGGGGACGAGAGGCTATGGCTACACCTTC.

This CDR3 reads CASSIDREGTGRGGYTF. CDR3 sequence (DNA): TGTGCCAGTAGTATAGATCGCGAGGGGACAGGGAGGGGTGGCTACACCTTC. The gene calls are TRBV19 and TRBJ1-2; 9 nucleotides align to TRBD1. CDR1 is LNHDA, CDR2 SQIVND, per germline (reference sequence). The CDR3 is 17 residues long. Germline trimming cut 0 bases from V and 7 bases from J; bases unmatched to any gene: 12.

The DNA of the CDR3 is TGTGCCAGCAGCCAAGATGGGCAGGGTCCGACATCCTACGAGCAGTACTTC. This codes for CASSQDGQGPTSYEQYF. The chain has TRBV3-1 (or the pseudogene TRBV3-2) and TRBJ2-7; TRBD1 is a possible D gene (5 bases). This CDR3 is built from 17 residues. V gave up 0 bases and J gave up 1 base, with 16 bases separating them. Per germline, CDR1 LGHDT and CDR2 YNNKEL (reference sequence).

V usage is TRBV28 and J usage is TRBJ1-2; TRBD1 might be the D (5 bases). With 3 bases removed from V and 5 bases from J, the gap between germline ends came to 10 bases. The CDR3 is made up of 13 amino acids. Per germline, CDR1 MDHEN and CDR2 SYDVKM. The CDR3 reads CASSFYRRYGYTF. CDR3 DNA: TGTGCCAGCAGTTTCTACAGGAGATATGGCTACACCTTC.

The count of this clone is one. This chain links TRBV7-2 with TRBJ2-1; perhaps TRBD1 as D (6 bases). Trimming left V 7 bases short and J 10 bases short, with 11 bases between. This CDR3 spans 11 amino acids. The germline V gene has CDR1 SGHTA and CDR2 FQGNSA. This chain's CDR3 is CASTRTVEQFF. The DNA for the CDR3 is TGTGCCAGCACCCGGACAGTGGAGCAGTTCTTC.

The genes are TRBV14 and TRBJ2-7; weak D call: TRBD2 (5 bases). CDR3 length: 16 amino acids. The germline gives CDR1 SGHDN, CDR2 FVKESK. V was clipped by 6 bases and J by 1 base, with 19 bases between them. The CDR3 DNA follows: TGTGCCAGCAGTCAACTCGGTGCGGGCCGTTCCTACGAGCAGTACTTC. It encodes CASSQLGAGRSYEQYF.

The chain's CDR3 is CASSFFGGYEQYF. The CDR3 DNA reads TGTGCCAGCAGTTTTTTCGGGGGGTACGAGCAGTACTTC. The V and J genes are TRBV27 and TRBJ2-7, with 7 bases that match TRBD2. The V and J ends lost 3 bases and 4 bases, in that order; junction bases with no gene match: 3. Germline-derived CDR1 and CDR2 are MNHEY and SMNVEV (reference sequence). The CDR3 extends over 13 amino acids.

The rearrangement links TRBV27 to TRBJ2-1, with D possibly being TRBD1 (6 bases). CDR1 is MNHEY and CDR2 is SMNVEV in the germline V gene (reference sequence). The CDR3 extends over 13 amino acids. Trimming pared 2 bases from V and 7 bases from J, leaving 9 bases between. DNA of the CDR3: TGTGCCAGCAGTTTAGCCAGGGGAAATGAGCAGTTCTTC. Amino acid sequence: CASSLARGNEQFF.

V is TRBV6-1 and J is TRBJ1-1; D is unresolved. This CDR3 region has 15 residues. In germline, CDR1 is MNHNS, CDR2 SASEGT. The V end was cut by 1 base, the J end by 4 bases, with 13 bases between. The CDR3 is CASSEGLVQFTEAFF. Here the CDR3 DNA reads TGTGCCAGCAGTGAAGGGCTCGTACAGTTCACTGAAGCTTTCTTT.

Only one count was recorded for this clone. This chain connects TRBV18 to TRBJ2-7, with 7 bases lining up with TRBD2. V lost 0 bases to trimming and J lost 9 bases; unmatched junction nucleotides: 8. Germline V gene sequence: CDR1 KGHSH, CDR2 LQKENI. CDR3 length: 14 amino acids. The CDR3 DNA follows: TGTGCCAGCTCACCACCCCGTCCTAGCGGAGGGCAGTACTTC. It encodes CASSPPRPSGGQYF.

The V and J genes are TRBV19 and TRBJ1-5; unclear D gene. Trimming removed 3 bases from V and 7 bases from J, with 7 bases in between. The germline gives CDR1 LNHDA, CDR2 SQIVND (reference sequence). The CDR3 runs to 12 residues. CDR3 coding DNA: TGTGCCAGTAGTATTGTTGGCCAGCCCCAGCATTTT. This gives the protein CASSIVGQPQHF.